This T cell receptor (beta chain) is from a study of T-cell reconstitution after alpha-beta-depleted transplantation in children. Study-wide points: T-cell counts and diversity at one year post-transplant came mainly from newly produced T cells. Roughly two months post-transplant, alpha-beta T cells reportedly originated from several hundred graft clones that had expanded.

Germline-derived CDR1 and CDR2 are SNHLY and FYNNEI. The CDR3 covers 15 residues. V gave up 4 bases and J gave up 2 bases; unmatched junction bases: 3. Molecular barcoding with unique molecular identifiers was used for the TCRbeta library. MiXCR, applied by TCRdb to the PCR reads, yields one record per CDR3 protein. The table has some 840,000 distinct CDR3 sequences, roughly 16% seen once; the top ten hold roughly 4.8%. On this clonotype itself: Its antigen remains unknown.

The chain recombines TRBV2 with TRBJ2-5; 11 bases fit TRBD2. The starting material was PBMCs, mostly from graft donor cells, obtained 360 days after TCRalphabeta/CD19-depleted stem cell transplant. The source is a male patient between 5 and 17 years old who had a stem cell transplant for acute lymphoblastic leukemia, so the T cells may come from the graft donor. The CDR3 coding sequence is TGTGCCAGCAGTGGGCGACTAGCGGGACAAGAGACCCAGTACTTC. Amino acid sequence: CASSGRLAGQETQYF.